Each of the 6 T cell receptor beta chains below was sequenced from the same sample in a study of vaccination and CD4 T cells after COVID-19. This sample's treatment: roughly 10-day PBMC culture with coronavirus spike peptide pools or control peptides (ViraFEST assay). The Oncomine TCR Beta short-read assay sequenced DNA from cultured CD4+ T cells. TCRdb recomputed calls from the PCR reads with MiXCR, one row per CDR3 protein. The sample contains 13,000 to 15,000 distinct CDR3 sequences, about 53% of which appear only once. What these receptors recognize is not known. Source: CD4+ T cells from blood, cultured in vitro, taken before SARS-CoV-2 vaccination. The receptors were gathered from a human donor who had recovered from COVID-19.

This clonotype has more than one count but fewer than ten. The chain combines TRBV20-1 with TRBJ1-6, with unresolved D. Between the trimmed V and J ends, which lost 5 bases and 9 bases, there was a span of 11 bases. This CDR3 is built from 12 residues. Germline assignment: CDR1 DFQATT and CDR2 SNEGSKA (reference sequence). CDR3: CSAGIGPSPLHF. CDR3 sequence (DNA): TGCAGTGCTGGTATTGGTCCTTCACCCCTCCACTTT.

The rearrangement uses TRBV7-2 and TRBJ2-7; D remains ambiguous. V was pared by 5 bases and J by 0 bases, with 11 bases between. CDR3 size: 14 residues. Germline V CDR1 and CDR2: SGHTA, FQGNSA. CDR3 nucleotides: TGTGCCAGCAGCCCGGAGAGGAGCTCCTACGAGCAGTACTTC. Translation gives CASSPERSSYEQYF.

The genes are TRBV6-1 and TRBJ1-6, with D possibly being TRBD1 (6 bases). The CDR3 runs to 13 residues. Germline lookup yields CDR1 MNHNS and CDR2 SASEGT. Trimming stripped 6 bases from V and 9 bases from J, with 12 bases between. The CDR3 DNA reads TGTGCCAGCAGGGCTTCACAGGGTTCACCCCTCCACTTT. Protein sequence: CASRASQGSPLHF.

This clonotype was found once. V and J are TRBV27 and TRBJ1-2; TRBD1 aligns across 7 bases. V trimming: 8 bases; J trimming: 5 bases; junction bases outside the gene matches: 11. The CDR3 loop spans 14 amino acids. Germline CDR1 MNHEY, CDR2 SMNVEV (reference sequence). The CDR3: CASGFSTGMYGYTF. The CDR3 DNA is TGTGCCAGCGGATTTTCGACAGGGATGTATGGCTACACCTTC.

The rearrangement links TRBV19 to TRBJ2-5, with 7 bases lining up with TRBD1. There are 14 residues in the CDR3. The V and J ends lost 5 bases and 6 bases, in that order; junction bases with no gene match: 9. Germline CDR1 and CDR2: LNHDA and SQIVND (reference sequence). Written as DNA, the CDR3 is TGTGCCAGTAGTCCTCAGACAGGGCCCCAGACCCAGTACTTC. Protein: CASSPQTGPQTQYF.

This clonotype was seen a handful of times. The chain has TRBV20-1 and TRBJ1-5; D unclear. Germline lookup yields CDR1 DFQATT and CDR2 SNEGSKA (reference sequence). V was clipped by 0 bases and J by 4 bases, with 16 bases between them. This CDR3 contains 16 residues. The CDR3 loop reads CSAREGMNRGNQPQHF. The CDR3 coding sequence is TGCAGTGCTAGAGAGGGGATGAATCGGGGTAATCAGCCCCAGCATTTT.